A single sample is the source of the 19 T cell receptor beta chains below, sequenced in a study of CD8 T cells in Susac syndrome. An amount of RNA that ranged from roughly 0.45 to 1 ug was reverse transcribed with random hexamers. TCRdb reprocessed the immunoSEQ multiplex PCR reads via MiXCR and lists one record per CDR3 protein. This sample has about 400,000 distinct CDR3 sequences, with 85% to 90% found just once. Sequenced input: CD8+ T cells from PBMCs. These receptors all come from a human donor with multiple sclerosis.

This clonotype was detected a few times. V and J are TRBV30 and TRBJ2-3; tentative D call: TRBD1 (5 bases). The V end lost 5 bases, the J end lost 3 bases, and 15 bases lay between the germline ends. CDR1 and CDR2 from the germline V gene are GTSNPN and SVGIG (reference sequence). CDR3 length equals 14 residues. The CDR3 region has the DNA TGTGCCTGGCAAGAGACAGCGCCTACAGATACGCAGTATTTT. It is translated as CAWQETAPTDTQYF.

The genes are TRBV2 and TRBJ1-1; D is possibly TRBD1 (6 bases). The CDR3 consists of 16 residues. Trimming pared 7 bases from V and 0 bases from J, leaving 18 bases between. Per the germline V gene, CDR1 is SNHLY and CDR2 is FYNNEI. The CDR3 DNA is TGTGCCAGCACCCCCCCGGGGGCGCGGGTGAACACTGAAGCTTTCTTT. Protein: CASTPPGARVNTEAFF.

This clonotype was counted only a few times. The V and J genes are TRBV27 and TRBJ2-7; 13 nucleotides agree with TRBD2. J gave up 4 bases and V 6 bases, and 3 bases lay outside the gene matches. The length of the CDR3 is 14 residues. The V gene's germline CDR1 is MNHEY and CDR2 SMNVEV (reference sequence). The CDR3: CASRGLAGHYEQYF. In DNA form, the CDR3 reads TGTGCCAGCAGGGGACTAGCGGGACATTACGAGCAGTACTTC.

The chain employs TRBV30 and TRBJ1-6; 10 bases match TRBD1. The trim removed 1 base at V and 7 bases at J, leaving 4 bases unmatched. This CDR3 has 15 residues. Germline loops: CDR1 GTSNPN, CDR2 SVGIG (reference sequence). CDR3 in amino acids: CAWSGQGALNSPLHF. CDR3 bases: TGTGCCTGGAGTGGACAGGGGGCTCTAAATTCACCCCTCCACTTT.

This chain connects TRBV6-5 to TRBJ2-1, with TRBD1 matching over 7 bases. The CDR3 loop spans 14 amino acids. CDR1 MNHEY and CDR2 SVGAGI come from the germline V gene. The J segment lost 8 bases and the V segment lost 5 bases, leaving 9 bases of the junction unmatched. The CDR3 DNA follows: TGTGCCAGCAGTCTCGGGGCAGGGGGATATGAGCAGTTCTTC. This codes for CASSLGAGGYEQFF.

The rearrangement uses TRBV7-6 and TRBJ2-1; 7 bases align to TRBD2. Germline V gives CDR1 SGHVS, CDR2 FNYEAQ. The CDR3 totals 15 residues. Losses at the gene ends were 1 base for V and 7 bases for J; bases not matched to a gene: 7. CDR3 protein: CASSLGAGSMNEQFF. The CDR3 nucleotides are TGTGCCAGCAGCTTAGGAGCGGGGTCGATGAATGAGCAGTTCTTC.

This sequence joins TRBV4-2 and TRBJ2-5, with 7 positions matching TRBD1. With V trimmed by 4 bases and J by 4 bases, 12 bases remained unmatched. There are 16 residues in the CDR3. In germline, CDR1 is LGHNA, CDR2 YNFKEQ. The CDR3 loop is CASSPSPAGGGETQYF. CDR3 bases: TGTGCCAGCAGCCCCTCCCCGGCAGGGGGTGGAGAGACCCAGTACTTC.

The CDR3 here is CASSPGTGYNQPQHF. The CDR3 DNA is TGTGCCAGCAGCCCTGGGACAGGTTACAATCAGCCCCAGCATTTT. The chain couples TRBV7-9 to TRBJ1-5; 8 bases match TRBD1. The J segment lost 3 bases and the V segment lost 5 bases, leaving 6 bases of the junction unmatched. Germline lookup yields CDR1 SEHNR and CDR2 FQNEAQ (reference sequence). CDR3 length: 15 amino acids.

This clonotype has a count of ten or more. The chain combines TRBV6-5 with TRBJ2-7; D possibly matches TRBD1 or TRBD2 (5 bases each). The CDR3 contains 13 residues. Looked up from germline, CDR1 is MNHEY and CDR2 is SVGAGI. Trimming removed 5 bases at V and 0 bases at J, with 8 bases between. CDR3 DNA: TGTGCCAGCAGTCCGGGACCCTCCTACGAGCAGTACTTC. Its translation is CASSPGPSYEQYF.

The chain uses TRBV24-1 and TRBJ2-1; D call uncertain. The germline V gene encodes CDR1 KGHDR and CDR2 SFDVKD. Trimming left V 3 bases short and J 4 bases short, with 6 bases between. The CDR3 runs to 13 residues. The CDR3 is CATSDEPYNEQFF. In DNA, the CDR3 is TGTGCCACCAGTGATGAGCCTTACAATGAGCAGTTCTTC.

The chain combines TRBV4-1 with TRBJ1-6; possible D gene TRBD1, 5 bases. CDR3 length equals 17 residues. Deletions cut 5 bases from V and 4 bases from J, with 18 bases between. The V gene's germline CDR1 is MGHRA and CDR2 YSYEKL. CDR3 in DNA: TGCGCCAGCAGCTTAAGCTTTGCCAGGGCTTATAATTCACCCCTCCACTTT. Residues: CASSLSFARAYNSPLHF.

V and J are TRBV12-3 or TRBV12-4 and TRBJ1-1; D ambiguous. The CDR3 sequence is 14 residues long. The ends were cut back, 4 bases at V and 4 bases at J, with 13 bases in the middle. CDR3 nucleotide sequence: TGTGCCAGCAGTTCAGGTATTAGTATCACTGAAGCTTTCTTT. Protein product: CASSSGISITEAFF.

About this clonotype itself: One junction end does not reproduce the germline sequence, and a read error may be involved. V usage is TRBV7-9 and J usage is TRBJ2-5, with D maybe TRBD2 (6 bases). Germline V gives CDR1 SEHNR, CDR2 FQNEAQ (reference sequence). CDR3 length: 14 residues. CDR3 residues: CASSPGGDQETQCF. In nucleotides, the CDR3 is TGTGCCAGCAGCCCTGGCGGGGACCAAGAGACCCAGTGCTTC.

V usage is TRBV7-2 and J usage is TRBJ2-1; D is uncertain. Trimming shortened V by 5 bases and J by 0 bases, and 11 bases separated the two germline ends. The CDR3 runs 15 residues. Germline lookup yields CDR1 SGHTA and CDR2 FQGNSA. The CDR3 bases are TGTGCCAGCAGCGACTTGGCGGTCTCCTACAATGAGCAGTTCTTC. It translates to CASSDLAVSYNEQFF.

V is TRBV3-1 and J is TRBJ2-7, with 9 bases lining up with TRBD2. Germline trimming cut 1 base from V and 3 bases from J; bases unmatched to any gene: 4. Germline CDR1 LGHDT, CDR2 YNNKEL (reference sequence). The CDR3 is 15 residues long. As DNA, the CDR3 is TGTGCCAGCAGCCAAGGGAGCGGGGGGATCTACGAGCAGTACTTC. This codes for CASSQGSGGIYEQYF.

This chain links TRBV11-2 with TRBJ1-3; no reliable D call. Germline V gene data show CDR1 as SGHAT and CDR2 as FQNNGV. Trimming stripped 5 bases from V and 0 bases from J, with 8 bases between. This CDR3 comprises 14 residues. The CDR3 loop is CASSPPSSGNTIYF. The CDR3 DNA reads TGTGCCAGCAGCCCACCGAGCTCTGGAAACACCATATATTTT. The full variable domain, its missing parts supplied by reference TRBV11-2 and TRBJ1-3, is EAGVAQSPRYKIIEKRQSVAFWCNPISGHATLYWYQQILGQGPKLLIQFQNNGVVDDSQLPKDRFSAERLKGVDSTLKIQPAKLEDSAVYLCASSPPSSGNTIYFGEGSWLTVV.

The genes are TRBV27 and TRBJ2-2; D call uncertain. The V end lost 1 base, the J end lost 7 bases, and 7 bases lay between the germline ends. The CDR3 has 13 residues. Germline assignment: CDR1 MNHEY and CDR2 SMNVEV (reference sequence). CDR3 coding DNA: TGTGCCAGCAGTTTATACCGGTTCGGGGAGCTGTTTTTT. It yields the protein CASSLYRFGELFF.

This clonotype was detected only once. The chain recombines TRBV6-1 with TRBJ1-5; D possibly corresponds to TRBD1 (5 bases). Between the trimmed V and J ends, which lost 6 bases and 1 base, there was a span of 10 bases. This CDR3 is built from 14 residues. Germline V CDR1 and CDR2: MNHNS, SASEGT. The CDR3 DNA follows: TGTGCCAGCAGGGCGGACACGAGCAATCAGCCCCAGCATTTT. Translating it yields CASRADTSNQPQHF.

This chain links TRBV7-8 with TRBJ1-1, with D possibly matching TRBD1 (6 bases). V dropped 6 bases and J dropped 1 base, with 18 bases sitting between them. The CDR3 contains 16 residues. CDR1 and CDR2 (germline): SGHVS, FQNEAQ. The chain's CDR3 is CASSHIGGPTNTEAFF. CDR3 sequence (DNA): TGTGCCAGCAGTCACATCGGGGGGCCGACGAACACTGAAGCTTTCTTT.